This T cell receptor (beta chain) was sequenced for a study of radiation and T cells in renal cell carcinoma. Study summary: Nephrectomy followed 15 Gy stereotactic body radiation by 4 weeks. Overall study findings and caveats: Top tumor clonotypes rose in blood 2 weeks post-radiation, then contracted.

On this clone itself: No antigen is known for it.

V lost 1 base to trimming and J lost 2 bases, with 11 bases between them. Germline V gene sequence: CDR1 LNHDA, CDR2 SQIVND (reference sequence). The CDR3 extends over 16 amino acids. Time point noted: baseline pretreatment blood. Sample treatment: 15 Gy SBRT to primary tumor, nephrectomy 4 weeks later. The patient's renal cell carcinoma had clear cell pathology. Sequencing was performed with immunoSEQ multiplex PCR; in TCRdb, only in-frame clones are kept and a portion is missing. The sample holds 95,000 to 150,000 clones, around 84% seen once. The material was blood, obtained from a patient whose treatment included radiotherapy and nephrectomy. This chain joins TRBV19 and TRBJ2-2; no reliable D call. The clonotype comes from a woman aged 60-75 years with renal cell carcinoma. The CDR3 here is CASSIVRTINTGELFF. The DNA of the CDR3 is TGTGCCAGTAGTATAGTCAGGACCATTAACACCGGGGAGCTGTTTTTT. Full variable domain (remainder filled in from reference TRBV19 and TRBJ2-2): DGGITQSPKYLFRKEGQNVTLSCEQNLNHDAMYWYRQDPGQGLRLIYYSQIVNDFQKGDIAEGYSVSREKKESFPLTVTSAQKNPTAFYLCASSIVRTINTGELFFGEGSRLTVL.